This entry lists 2 T cell receptor beta chains sequenced from one sample in a study of cytotoxic CD8 clonotypes in ibrutinib-treated CLL. Sequencing used immunoSEQ multiplex PCR; TCRdb keeps in-frame clones, though not all of them. The sample contains some 200,000 clones, 65% to 80% of which appear only once. The specimen comprised PBMCs, sampled after 12 months of ibrutinib treatment. The receptors come from a human donor with chronic lymphocytic leukemia.

The gene calls are TRBV9 and TRBJ2-7; 7 bases align to TRBD2. V was clipped by 3 bases and J by 0 bases; unmatched bases: 3. Germline values: CDR1 SGDLS, CDR2 YYNGEE. CDR3 size: 14 residues. CDR3 loop: CASSASGISYEQYF. Written as DNA, the CDR3 is TGTGCCAGCAGCGCGAGCGGGATCTCCTACGAGCAGTACTTC. Combining the CDR3 with reference TRBV9 and TRBJ2-7 gives the whole variable domain DSGVTQTPKHLITATGQRVTLRCSPRSGDLSVYWYQQSLDQGLQFLIQYYNGEERAKGNILERFSAQQFPDLHSELNLSSLELGDSALYFCASSASGISYEQYFGPGTRLTVT.

The chain links TRBV7-9 to TRBJ1-4; D gene uncertain. The germline V gene has CDR1 SEHNR and CDR2 FQNEAQ (reference sequence). Trimming removed 2 bases at V and 7 bases at J, with 20 bases between. The CDR3 spans 17 residues. This CDR3 is CASSLRSGDGRSEKLFF. In DNA, the CDR3 is TGTGCCAGCAGCTTAAGATCTGGAGATGGTCGATCTGAAAAACTGTTTTTT.